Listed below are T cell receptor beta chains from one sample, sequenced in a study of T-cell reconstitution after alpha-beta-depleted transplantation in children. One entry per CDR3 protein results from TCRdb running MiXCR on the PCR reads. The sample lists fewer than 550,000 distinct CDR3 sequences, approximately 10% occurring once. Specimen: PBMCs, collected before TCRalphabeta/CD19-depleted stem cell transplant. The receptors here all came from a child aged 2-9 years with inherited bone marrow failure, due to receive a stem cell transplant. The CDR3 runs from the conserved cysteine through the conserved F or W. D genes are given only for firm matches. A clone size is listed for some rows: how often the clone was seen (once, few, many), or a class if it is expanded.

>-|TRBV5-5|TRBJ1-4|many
TGTGCCAGCAGCTTGGTGGTCACTAATGAAAAACTGTTTTTT
CASSLVVTNEKLFF
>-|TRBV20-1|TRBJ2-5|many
TGCAGTGCCCCTTGGCGAGAGACCCAGTACTTC
CSAPWRETQYF
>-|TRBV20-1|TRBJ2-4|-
TGCAGTGCTAGAGGGGGATTGTCGAACATTCAGTACTTC
CSARGGLSNIQYF
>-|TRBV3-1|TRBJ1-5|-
TGTGCCTCCTCCAAAGATTTCAGGCAGATCAATCAGCCCCAGCATTTT
CASSKDFRQINQPQHF
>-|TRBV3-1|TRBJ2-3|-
TGTGCCAGCAGCCCCTCGAGGGCTAGCACAGATACGCAGTATTTT
CASSPSRASTDTQYF
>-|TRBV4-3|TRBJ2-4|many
TGCGCCAGCAGCCAGCTTACCGACCGTCTAGCCAAAAACATTCAGTACTTC
CASSQLTDRLAKNIQYF
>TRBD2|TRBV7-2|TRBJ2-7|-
TGTGCCAGCAGCGTTAGGACTAGCGGGAACTTTTACGAGCAGTACTTC
CASSVRTSGNFYEQYF
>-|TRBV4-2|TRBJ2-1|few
TGTGCCAGCAGCCAAGAAAAGGACGAGTACAATGAGCAGTTCTTC
CASSQEKDEYNEQFF
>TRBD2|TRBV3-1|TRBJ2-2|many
TGTGCCAGCAGCCCGCCGGGACTAGCGGGAGCATGGAGTACCGGGGAGCTGTTTTTT
CASSPPGLAGAWSTGELFF
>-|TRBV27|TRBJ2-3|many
TGTGCCAGCAGTTTCACCTTTTTCGGACCAGATACGCAGTATTTT
CASSFTFFGPDTQYF
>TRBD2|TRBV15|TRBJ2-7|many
TGTGCCACCAGCAGAGATATCCAGGGAGGGACCTACGAGCAGTACTTC
CATSRDIQGGTYEQYF
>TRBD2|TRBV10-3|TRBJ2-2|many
TGTGCCATCAAACCGGGACTAGCGGGAGACGACGGGTACACCGGGGAGCTGTTTTTT
CAIKPGLAGDDGYTGELFF
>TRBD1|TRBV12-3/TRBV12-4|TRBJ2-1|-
TGTGCCAGCAGTTTGGCGTACAGGGGGTATAAAGCTTATGAGCAGCTCTTC
CASSLAYRGYKAYEQLF
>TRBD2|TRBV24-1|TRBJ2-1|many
TGTGCCACCAGTGGTCTGGCGCGGGAGGGCCGAACCACGTACAATGAGCAGTTCTTC
CATSGLAREGRTTYNEQFF
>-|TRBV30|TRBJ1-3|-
TGTGCCTGGAGTGGTATTGGAAACACCATATATTTT
CAWSGIGNTIYF
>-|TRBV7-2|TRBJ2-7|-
TGTGCCAGCAGCTTAAGGCTAGCACTTGACGAGCAGTACTTC
CASSLRLALDEQYF
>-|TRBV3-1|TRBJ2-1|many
TGTGCCAGCAGCCAAGTTCCGACACCCGAGCAGTTCTTC
CASSQVPTPEQFF
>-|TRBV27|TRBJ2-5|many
TGTGCCAGCAGTCCTGGCACAGCTCAAGAGACCCAGTACTTC
CASSPGTAQETQYF